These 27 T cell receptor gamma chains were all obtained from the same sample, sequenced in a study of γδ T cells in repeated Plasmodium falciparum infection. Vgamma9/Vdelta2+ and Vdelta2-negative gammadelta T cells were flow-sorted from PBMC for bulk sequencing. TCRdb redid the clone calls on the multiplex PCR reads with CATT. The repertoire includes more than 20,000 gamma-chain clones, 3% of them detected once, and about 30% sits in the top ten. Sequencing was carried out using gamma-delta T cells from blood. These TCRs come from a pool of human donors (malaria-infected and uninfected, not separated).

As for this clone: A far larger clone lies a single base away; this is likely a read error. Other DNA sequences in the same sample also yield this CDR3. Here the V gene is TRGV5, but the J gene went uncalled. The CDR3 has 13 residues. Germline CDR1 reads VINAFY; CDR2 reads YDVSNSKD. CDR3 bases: TGTGCCACCTGGGACAGGCTTTGTCATAAGAAGCTCTTT. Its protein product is CATWDRLCHKKLF.

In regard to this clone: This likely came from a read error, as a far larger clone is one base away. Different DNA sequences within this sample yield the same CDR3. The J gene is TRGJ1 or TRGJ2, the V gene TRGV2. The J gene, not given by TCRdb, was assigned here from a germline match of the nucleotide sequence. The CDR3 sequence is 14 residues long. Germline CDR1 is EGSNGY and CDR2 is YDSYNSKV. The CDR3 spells CATWDGQIYYKKLF. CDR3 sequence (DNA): TGTGCTACCTGGGACGGGCAGATTTATTATAAGAAACTCTTT.

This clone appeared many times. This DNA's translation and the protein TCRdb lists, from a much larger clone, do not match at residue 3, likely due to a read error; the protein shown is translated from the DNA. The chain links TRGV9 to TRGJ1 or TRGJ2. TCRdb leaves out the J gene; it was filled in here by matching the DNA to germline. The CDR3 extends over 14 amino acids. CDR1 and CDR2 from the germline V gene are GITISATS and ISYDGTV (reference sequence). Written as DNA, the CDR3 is TGTGCCTCGTGGGAGGAGCGAAATTATTATAAGAAACTCTTT. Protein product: CASWEERNYYKKLF.

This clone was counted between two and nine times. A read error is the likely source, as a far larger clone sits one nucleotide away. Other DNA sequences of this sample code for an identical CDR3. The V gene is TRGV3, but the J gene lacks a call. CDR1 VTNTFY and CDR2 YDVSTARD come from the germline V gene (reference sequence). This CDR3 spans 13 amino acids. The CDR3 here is CATWRYSDWIKTF. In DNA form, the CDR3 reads TGTGCCACCTGGCGTTATAGTGATTGGATTAAGACGTTT.

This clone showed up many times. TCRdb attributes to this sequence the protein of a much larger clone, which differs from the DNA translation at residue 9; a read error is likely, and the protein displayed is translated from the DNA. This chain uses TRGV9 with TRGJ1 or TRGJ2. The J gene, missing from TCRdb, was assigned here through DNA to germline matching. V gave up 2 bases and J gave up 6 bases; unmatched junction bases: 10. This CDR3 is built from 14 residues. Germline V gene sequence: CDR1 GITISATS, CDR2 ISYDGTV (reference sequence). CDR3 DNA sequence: TGTGCCTTGTGGGAGGCCCGTACGGCTTATAAGAAACTCTTT. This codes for CALWEARTAYKKLF.

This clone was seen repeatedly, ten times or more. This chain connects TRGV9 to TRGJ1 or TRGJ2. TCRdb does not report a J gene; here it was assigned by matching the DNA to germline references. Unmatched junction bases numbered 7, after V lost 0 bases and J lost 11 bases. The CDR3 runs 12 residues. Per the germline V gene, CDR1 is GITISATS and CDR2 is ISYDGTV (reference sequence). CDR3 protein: CALWEVHWEKLF. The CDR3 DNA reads TGTGCCTTGTGGGAGGTGCATTGGGAGAAACTCTTT.

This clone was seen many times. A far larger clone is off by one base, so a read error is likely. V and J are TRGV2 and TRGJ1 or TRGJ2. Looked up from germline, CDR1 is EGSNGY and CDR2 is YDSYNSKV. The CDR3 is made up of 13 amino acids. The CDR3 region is CATWDGFYYKELF. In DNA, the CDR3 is TGTGCCACCTGGGACGGATTTTATTATAAGGAACTCTTT.

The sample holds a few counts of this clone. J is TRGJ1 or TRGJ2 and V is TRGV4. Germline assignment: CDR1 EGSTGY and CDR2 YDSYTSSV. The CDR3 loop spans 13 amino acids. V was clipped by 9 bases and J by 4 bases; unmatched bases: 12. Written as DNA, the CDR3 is TGTGCCACCCCCCAAGTGTGGTATTATAAGAAACTCTTT. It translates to CATPQVWYYKKLF.

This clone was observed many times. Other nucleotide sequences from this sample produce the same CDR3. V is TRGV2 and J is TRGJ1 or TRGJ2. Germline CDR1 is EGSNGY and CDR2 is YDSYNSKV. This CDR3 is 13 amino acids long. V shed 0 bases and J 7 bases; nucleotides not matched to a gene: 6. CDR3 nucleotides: TGTGCCACCTGGGACGGGCGATTATATAAGAAACTCTTT. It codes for CATWDGRLYKKLF.

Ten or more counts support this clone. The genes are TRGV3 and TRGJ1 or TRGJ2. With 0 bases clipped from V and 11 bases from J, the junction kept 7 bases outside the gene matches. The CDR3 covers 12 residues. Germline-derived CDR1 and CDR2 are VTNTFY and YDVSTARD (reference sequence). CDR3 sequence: CATWDRHEEKLF. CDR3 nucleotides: TGTGCCACCTGGGACAGGCATGAGGAGAAACTCTTT.

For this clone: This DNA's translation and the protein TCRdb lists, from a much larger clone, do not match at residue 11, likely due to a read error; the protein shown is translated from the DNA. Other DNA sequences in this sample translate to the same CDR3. The CDR3 DNA reads TGTGCCTTGTGGGAGGTGAGAGGTTATAAGGAACTCTTT. This encodes CALWEVRGYKELF. The J gene has no call, while the V gene is TRGV9. CDR1 is GITISATS, CDR2 ISYDGTV, per germline (reference sequence). This CDR3 region has 13 residues.

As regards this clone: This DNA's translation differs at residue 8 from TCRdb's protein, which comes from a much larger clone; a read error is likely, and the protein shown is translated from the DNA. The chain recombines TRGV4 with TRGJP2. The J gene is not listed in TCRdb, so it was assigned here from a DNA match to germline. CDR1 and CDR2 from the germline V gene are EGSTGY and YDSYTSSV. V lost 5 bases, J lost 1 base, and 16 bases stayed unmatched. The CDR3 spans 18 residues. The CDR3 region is CATWVARHIVSSDWIKTF. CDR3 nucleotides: TGTGCCACCTGGGTCGCGAGGCATATAGTTAGTAGTGATTGGATCAAGACGTTT.

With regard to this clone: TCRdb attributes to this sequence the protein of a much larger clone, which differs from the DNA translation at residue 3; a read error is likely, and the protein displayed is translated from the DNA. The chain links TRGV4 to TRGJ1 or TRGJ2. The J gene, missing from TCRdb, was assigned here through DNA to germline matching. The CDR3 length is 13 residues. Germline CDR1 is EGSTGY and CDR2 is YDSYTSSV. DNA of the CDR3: TGTGCCGCCTGGGATGGGCAAAGGGGTTGGAAACTCTTT. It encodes CAAWDGQRGWKLF.

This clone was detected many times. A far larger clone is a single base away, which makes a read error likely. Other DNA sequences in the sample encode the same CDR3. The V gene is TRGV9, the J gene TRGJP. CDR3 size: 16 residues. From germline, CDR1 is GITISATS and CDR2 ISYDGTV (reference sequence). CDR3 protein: CALWSPQELGKKIKVF. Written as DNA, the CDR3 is TGCGCCTTGTGGAGCCCCCAAGAGTTGGGCAAAAAAATCAAGGTATTT.

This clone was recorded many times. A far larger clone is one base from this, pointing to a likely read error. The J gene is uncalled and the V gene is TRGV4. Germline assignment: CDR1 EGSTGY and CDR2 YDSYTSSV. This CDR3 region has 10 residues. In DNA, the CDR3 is TGTGCCACCTGGGATTCGAAGAAACTTTTT. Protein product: CATWDSKKLF.

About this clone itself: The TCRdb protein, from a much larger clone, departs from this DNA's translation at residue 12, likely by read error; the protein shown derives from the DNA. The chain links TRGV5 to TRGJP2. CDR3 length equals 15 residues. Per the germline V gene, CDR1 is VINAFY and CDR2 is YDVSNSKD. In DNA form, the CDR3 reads TGTGCCACCTGGGACACAGATAGTAGTGATTGGGTCAAGACGTTT. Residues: CATWDTDSSDWVKTF.

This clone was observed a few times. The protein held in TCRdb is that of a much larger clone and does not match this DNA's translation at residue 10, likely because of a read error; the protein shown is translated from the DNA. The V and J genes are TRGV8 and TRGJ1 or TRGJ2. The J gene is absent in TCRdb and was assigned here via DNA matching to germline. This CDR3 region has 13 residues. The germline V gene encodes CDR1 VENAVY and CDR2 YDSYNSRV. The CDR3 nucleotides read TGTGCCACCTGGGATAGGCGTGATTATAGGAAACTCTTT. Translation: CATWDRRDYRKLF.

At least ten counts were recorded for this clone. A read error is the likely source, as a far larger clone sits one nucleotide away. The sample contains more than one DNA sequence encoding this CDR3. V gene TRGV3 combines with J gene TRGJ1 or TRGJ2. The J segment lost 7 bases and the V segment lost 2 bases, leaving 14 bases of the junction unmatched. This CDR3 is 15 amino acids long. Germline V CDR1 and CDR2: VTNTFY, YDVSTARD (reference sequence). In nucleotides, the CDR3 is TGTGCCACCTGGGACATCACTCATGGAGTATATAAGAAACTCTTT. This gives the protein CATWDITHGVYKKLF.

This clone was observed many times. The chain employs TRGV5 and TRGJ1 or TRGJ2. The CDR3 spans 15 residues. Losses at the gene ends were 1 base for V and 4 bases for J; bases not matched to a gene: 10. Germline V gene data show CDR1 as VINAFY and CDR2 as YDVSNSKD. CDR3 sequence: CATWDSLWRYYKKLF. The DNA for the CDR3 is TGTGCCACCTGGGACAGTCTCTGGAGGTATTATAAGAAACTCTTT.

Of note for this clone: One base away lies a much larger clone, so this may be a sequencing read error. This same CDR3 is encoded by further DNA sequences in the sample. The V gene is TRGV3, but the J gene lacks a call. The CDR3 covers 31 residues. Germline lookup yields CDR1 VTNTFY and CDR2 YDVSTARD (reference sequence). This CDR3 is CATWDRLNIRNSLAVEQHWLSQVSIGRIQHF. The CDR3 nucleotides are TGTGCCACCTGGGACAGGCTGAATATAAGAAACTCTCTGGCAGTGGAACAACACTGGTTGTCACAGGTAAGTATCGGAAGAATACAACATTTC.

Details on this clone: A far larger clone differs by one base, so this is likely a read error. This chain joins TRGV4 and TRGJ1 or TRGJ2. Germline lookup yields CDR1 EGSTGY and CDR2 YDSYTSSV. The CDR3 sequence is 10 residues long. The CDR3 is CATWDWPKLF. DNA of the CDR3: TGTGCTACCTGGGACTGGCCCAAACTCTTT.

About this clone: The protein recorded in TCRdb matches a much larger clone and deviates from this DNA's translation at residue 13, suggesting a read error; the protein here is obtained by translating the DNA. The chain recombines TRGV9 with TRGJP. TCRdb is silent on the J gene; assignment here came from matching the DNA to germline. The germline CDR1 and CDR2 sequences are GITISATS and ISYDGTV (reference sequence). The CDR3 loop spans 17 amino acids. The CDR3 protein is CALWEVLCELGKNIKVF. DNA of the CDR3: TGTGCCTTGTGGGAGGTGCTCTGTGAGTTGGGCAAAAATATCAAGGTATTT.

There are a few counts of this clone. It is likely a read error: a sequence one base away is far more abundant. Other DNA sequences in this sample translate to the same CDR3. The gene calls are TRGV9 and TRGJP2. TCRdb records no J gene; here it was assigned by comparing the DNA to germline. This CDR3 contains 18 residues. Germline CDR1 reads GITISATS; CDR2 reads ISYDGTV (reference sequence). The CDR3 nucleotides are TGCGCCTTGTGGGAGGTGCGTCGGGTAATTAATAGTGATTGGATCAAGACGTTT. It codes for CALWEVRRVINSDWIKTF.

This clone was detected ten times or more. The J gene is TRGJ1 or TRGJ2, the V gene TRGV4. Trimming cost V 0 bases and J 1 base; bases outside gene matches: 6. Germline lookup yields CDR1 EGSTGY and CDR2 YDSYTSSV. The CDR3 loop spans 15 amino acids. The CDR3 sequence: CATWDGRRNYYKKLF. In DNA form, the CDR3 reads TGTGCCACCTGGGATGGGCGGAGAAATTATTATAAGAAACTCTTT.

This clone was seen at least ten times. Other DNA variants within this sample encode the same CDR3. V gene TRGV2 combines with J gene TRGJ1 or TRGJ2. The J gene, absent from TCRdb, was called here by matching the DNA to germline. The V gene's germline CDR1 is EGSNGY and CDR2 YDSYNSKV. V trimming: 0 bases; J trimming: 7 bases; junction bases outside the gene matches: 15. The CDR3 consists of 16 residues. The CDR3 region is CATWDGLEFLGYKKLF. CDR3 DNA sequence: TGTGCCACCTGGGACGGGCTGGAGTTTTTGGGGTATAAGAAACTCTTT.

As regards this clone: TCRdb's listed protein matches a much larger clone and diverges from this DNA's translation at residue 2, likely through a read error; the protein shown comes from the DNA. The CDR3 loop reads CTTWDGPGYYKKLF. In DNA form, the CDR3 reads TGTACCACCTGGGATGGGCCTGGATATTATAAGAAACTCTTT. V usage is TRGV4 and J usage is TRGJ1 or TRGJ2. TCRdb leaves out the J gene; it was filled in here by matching the DNA to germline. The germline V gene encodes CDR1 EGSTGY and CDR2 YDSYTSSV. This CDR3 is 14 amino acids long.

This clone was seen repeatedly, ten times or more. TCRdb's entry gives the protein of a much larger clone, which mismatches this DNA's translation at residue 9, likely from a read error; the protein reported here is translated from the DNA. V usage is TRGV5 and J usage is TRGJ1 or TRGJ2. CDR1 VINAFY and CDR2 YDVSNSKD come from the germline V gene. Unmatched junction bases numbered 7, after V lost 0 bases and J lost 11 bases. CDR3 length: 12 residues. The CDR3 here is CATWDRRYEKLF. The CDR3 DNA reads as TGTGCCACCTGGGACAGGCGATATGAGAAACTCTTT.